The rows below give T cell receptor beta chains drawn from one sample of a study of blood T cells in healthy people across ages. TCRdb re-analysed the 5' RACE reads in MiXCR, keeping a single row per CDR3 protein. The sample holds roughly 730,000 distinct CDR3 sequences; just over 55% are singletons and the top ten take 20% to 30%. The sample comprised blood. The receptors were gathered from a man between 35 and 55 years old in good health. Each CDR3 is given without its conserved first and last residue.

V	J	CDR3
TRBV6-2/TRBV6-3	TRBJ2-5	ASSFRGQNSETQY
TRBV4-1	TRBJ2-7	ASSTLPGEQY
TRBV20-1	TRBJ2-6	SAPGSGANVLT
TRBV10-3	TRBJ2-3	ATRPGGSTDTQY
TRBV3-1	TRBJ2-3	ASSRSLAGSTDTQY
TRBV6-4	TRBJ2-3	ASSDGEGGDTQY
TRBV20-1	TRBJ2-5	SARTAETGVQETQY
TRBV20-1	TRBJ1-4	SARARQHNEKLF
TRBV6-4	TRBJ1-4	ASSRTDKTTNEKLF
TRBV12-3/TRBV12-4	TRBJ1-2	ASSLARTGGYGYT
TRBV19	.	ASSTDRGGYEQY
TRBV20-1	TRBJ1-1	SARDRETEAF
TRBV12-3/TRBV12-4	TRBJ1-5	ASSLATGFQPQH
TRBV28	TRBJ2-1	ASSTRLAAYNEQF
TRBV6-5	TRBJ2-3	ASSSPIAGRTDTQY
TRBV6-1	TRBJ2-3	ASSEPTGSTDTQY
TRBV5-4	TRBJ1-1	ASSLLDKLDTEAF
TRBV5-1	TRBJ2-7	ASSLGNSYEQY
TRBV29-1	TRBJ2-3	SVSGRAFDAQY
TRBV6-2/TRBV6-3	TRBJ2-7	ASSPYRHYNEQY
TRBV27	TRBJ2-7	ASSKPSARGRNEQY
TRBV10-3	TRBJ2-7	AISDPGGSTIEQY
TRBV11-1	TRBJ1-6	ASSLVPNLDPTSSYNSPLH
TRBV12-3/TRBV12-4	TRBJ1-2	ASSPGRTGSSDYT
TRBV6-1	TRBJ2-7	ASSIAGTGYEQY
TRBV9	TRBJ1-2	ASSSMDPIYGYT
TRBV5-1	TRBJ2-4	ASSLYSEAKNIQY
TRBV6-2/TRBV6-3	TRBJ2-7	ASSYGGQPFQY